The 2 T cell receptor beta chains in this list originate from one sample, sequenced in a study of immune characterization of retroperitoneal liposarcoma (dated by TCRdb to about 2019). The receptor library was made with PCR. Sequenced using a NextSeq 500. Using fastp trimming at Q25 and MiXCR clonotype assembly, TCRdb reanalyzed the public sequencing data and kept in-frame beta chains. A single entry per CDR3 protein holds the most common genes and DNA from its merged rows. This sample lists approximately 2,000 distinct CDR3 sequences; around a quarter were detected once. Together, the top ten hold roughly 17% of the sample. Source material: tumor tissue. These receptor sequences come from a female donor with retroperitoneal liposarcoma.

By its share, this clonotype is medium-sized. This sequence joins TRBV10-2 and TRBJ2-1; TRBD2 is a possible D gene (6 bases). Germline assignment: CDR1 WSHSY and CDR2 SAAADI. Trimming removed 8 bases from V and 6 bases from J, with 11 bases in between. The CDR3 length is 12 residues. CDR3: CASYGGSNEQFF. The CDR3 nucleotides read TGCGCCAGCTACGGGGGTTCCAATGAGCAGTTCTTC.

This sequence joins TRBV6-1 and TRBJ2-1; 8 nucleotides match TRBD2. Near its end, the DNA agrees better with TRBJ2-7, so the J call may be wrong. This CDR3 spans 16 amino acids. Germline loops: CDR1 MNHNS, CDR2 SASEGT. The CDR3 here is CASSRTGTRGDYEQYF. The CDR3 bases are TGTGCCAGCAGTCGTACCGGGACTAGGGGAGATTACGAGCAGTACTTC.